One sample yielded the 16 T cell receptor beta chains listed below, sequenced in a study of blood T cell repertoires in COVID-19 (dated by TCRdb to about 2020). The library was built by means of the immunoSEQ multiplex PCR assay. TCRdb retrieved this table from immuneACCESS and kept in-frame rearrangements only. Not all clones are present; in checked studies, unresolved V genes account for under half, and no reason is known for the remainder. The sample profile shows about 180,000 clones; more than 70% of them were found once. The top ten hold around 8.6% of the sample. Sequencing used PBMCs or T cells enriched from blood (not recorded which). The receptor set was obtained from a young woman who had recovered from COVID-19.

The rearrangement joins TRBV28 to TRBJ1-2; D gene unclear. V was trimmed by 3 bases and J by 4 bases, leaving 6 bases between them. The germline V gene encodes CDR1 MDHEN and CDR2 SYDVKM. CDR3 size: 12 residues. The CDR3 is CASSFSVYGYTF. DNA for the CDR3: TGTGCCAGCAGTTTTTCGGTCTATGGCTACACCTTC.

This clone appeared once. This CDR3 is CASSPEPDGGGNIQYF. The DNA for the CDR3 is TGTGCCAGCAGCCCGGAACCTGACGGAGGCGGAAACATTCAGTACTTC. The genes are TRBV5-6 and TRBJ2-4; D may be TRBD2 (5 bases). The CDR3 covers 16 residues. CDR1 SGHDT and CDR2 YYEEEE come from the germline V gene. Trimming removed 4 bases from V and 6 bases from J, with 20 bases in between.

CDR3 nucleotide sequence: TGTGCCAGCAGAGGGGTTGGATTTGGTCGGACGCTACCCTACGAGCAGTACTTC. The encoded protein is CASRGVGFGRTLPYEQYF. The V call is TRBV25-1, the J call TRBJ2-7, with D possibly matching TRBD1 (5 bases). V shed 6 bases and J shed 2 bases, with 26 bases lying between them. The length of the CDR3 is 18 residues. The V gene's germline CDR1 is MGHDK and CDR2 SYGVNS.

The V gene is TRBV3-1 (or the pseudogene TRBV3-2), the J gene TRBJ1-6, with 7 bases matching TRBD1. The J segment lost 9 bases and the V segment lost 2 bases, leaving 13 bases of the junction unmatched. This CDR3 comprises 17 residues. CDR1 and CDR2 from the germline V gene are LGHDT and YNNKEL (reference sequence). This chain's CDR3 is CASSQIYGQDRTSPLHF. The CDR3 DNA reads TGTGCCAGCAGCCAAATTTACGGACAGGATCGAACTTCACCCCTCCACTTT.

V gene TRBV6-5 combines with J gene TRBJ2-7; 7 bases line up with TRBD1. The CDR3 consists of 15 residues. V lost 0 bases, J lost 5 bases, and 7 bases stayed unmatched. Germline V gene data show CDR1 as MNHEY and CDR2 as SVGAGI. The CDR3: CASSYSSGGSHEQYF. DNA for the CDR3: TGTGCCAGCAGTTACTCCTCAGGGGGTTCCCACGAGCAGTACTTC.

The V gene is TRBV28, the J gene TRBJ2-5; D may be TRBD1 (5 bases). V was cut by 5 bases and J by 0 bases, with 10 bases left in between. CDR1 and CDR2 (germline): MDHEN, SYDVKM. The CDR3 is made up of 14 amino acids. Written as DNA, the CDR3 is TGTGCCAGCAGTCCCCGGACACACCAAGAGACCCAGTACTTC. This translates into CASSPRTHQETQYF.

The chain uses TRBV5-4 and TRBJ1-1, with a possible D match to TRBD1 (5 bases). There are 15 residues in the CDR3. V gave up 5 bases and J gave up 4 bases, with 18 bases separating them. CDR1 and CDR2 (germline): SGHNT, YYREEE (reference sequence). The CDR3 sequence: CASRVNRGGSTEAFF. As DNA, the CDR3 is TGTGCCAGCAGAGTGAACCGGGGGGGGAGCACTGAAGCTTTCTTT.

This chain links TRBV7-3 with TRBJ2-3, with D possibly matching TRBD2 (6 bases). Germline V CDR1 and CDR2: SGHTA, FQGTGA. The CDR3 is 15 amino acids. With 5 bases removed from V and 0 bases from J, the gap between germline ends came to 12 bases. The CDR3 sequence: CASSQLAASTDTQYF. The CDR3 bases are TGTGCCAGCAGCCAACTAGCTGCAAGCACAGATACGCAGTATTTT.

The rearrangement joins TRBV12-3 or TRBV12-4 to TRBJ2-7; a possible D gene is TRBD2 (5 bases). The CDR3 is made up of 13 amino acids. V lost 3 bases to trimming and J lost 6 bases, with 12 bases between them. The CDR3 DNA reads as TGTGCCAGCAGTTTTTGGACTTGGGCCGAGCAGTACTTC. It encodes CASSFWTWAEQYF.

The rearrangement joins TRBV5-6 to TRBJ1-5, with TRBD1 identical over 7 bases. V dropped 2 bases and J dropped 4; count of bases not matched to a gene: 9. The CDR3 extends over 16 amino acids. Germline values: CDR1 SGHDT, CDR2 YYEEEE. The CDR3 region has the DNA TGTGCCAGCAGCTTACGGACAGGAGGGGCGAATCAGCCCCAGCATTTT. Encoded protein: CASSLRTGGANQPQHF.

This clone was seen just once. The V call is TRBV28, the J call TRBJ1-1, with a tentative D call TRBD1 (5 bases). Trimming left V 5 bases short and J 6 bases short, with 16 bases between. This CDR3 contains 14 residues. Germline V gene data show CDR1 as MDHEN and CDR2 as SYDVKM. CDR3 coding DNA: TGTGCCAGCAGTCTCTCACAGGTTGACGCTGAAGCTTTCTTT. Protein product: CASSLSQVDAEAFF.

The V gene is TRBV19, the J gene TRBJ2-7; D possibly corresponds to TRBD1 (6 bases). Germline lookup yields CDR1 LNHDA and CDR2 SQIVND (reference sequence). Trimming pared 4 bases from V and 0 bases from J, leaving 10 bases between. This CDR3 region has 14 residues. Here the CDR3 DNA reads TGTGCCAGTAGTACCCGGGACATCTCCTACGAGCAGTACTTC. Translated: CASSTRDISYEQYF.

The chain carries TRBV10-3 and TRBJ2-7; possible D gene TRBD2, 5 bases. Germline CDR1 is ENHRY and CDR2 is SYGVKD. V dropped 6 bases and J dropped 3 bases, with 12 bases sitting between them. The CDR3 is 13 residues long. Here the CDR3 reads CAIRRNGNYEQYF. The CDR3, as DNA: TGTGCCATCAGAAGAAACGGGAACTACGAGCAGTACTTC.

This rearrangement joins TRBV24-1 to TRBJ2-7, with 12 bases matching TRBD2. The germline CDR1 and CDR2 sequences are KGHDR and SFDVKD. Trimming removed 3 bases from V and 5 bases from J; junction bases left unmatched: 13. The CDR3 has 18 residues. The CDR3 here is CATSDRQSGLAGRNEQYF. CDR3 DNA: TGTGCCACCAGTGATCGCCAGTCCGGACTAGCGGGAAGGAACGAGCAGTACTTC.

CDR3 in amino acids: CASSFQTHFYEQYF. CDR3 nucleotide sequence: TGTGCCAGCAGCTTCCAAACTCATTTCTACGAGCAGTACTTC. The chain carries TRBV11-2 and TRBJ2-7; D is unresolved. Germline V gives CDR1 SGHAT, CDR2 FQNNGV. V lost 3 bases and J 3 bases, leaving 12 bases between the germline ends. This CDR3 has 14 residues.

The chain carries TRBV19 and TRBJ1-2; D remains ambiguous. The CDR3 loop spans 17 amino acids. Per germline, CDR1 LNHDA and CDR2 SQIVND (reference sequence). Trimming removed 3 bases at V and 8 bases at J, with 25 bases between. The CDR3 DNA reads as TGTGCCAGTAGTATTACAGCTCTCCTGTTGGCCTCTCGGGGCTACACCTTC. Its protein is CASSITALLLASRGYTF.